One sample yielded the 16 T cell receptor beta chains listed below, sequenced in a study of blood T cells in healthy people across ages. Together with a sample-barcoded 5' primer, a J-beta primer mix was included in a second PCR lasting roughly 6 to 12 cycles. One entry per CDR3 protein, called by TCRdb with MiXCR from the 5' RACE reads. This table holds about 750,000 distinct CDR3 sequences, roughly 50% found once. The specimen was blood. The receptors originated from a man older than 75 in good health.

The chain carries TRBV27 and TRBJ1-2; 7 bases fit TRBD1. The CDR3 is 14 amino acids. With 6 bases clipped from V and 2 bases from J, the junction kept 6 bases outside the gene matches. Germline CDR1 reads MNHEY; CDR2 reads SMNVEV (reference sequence). CDR3 protein: CASSSRGGNYGYTF. The CDR3 bases are TGTGCCAGCAGCTCCAGAGGGGGCAACTATGGCTACACCTTC.

The chain carries TRBV7-2 and TRBJ2-3, with 8 positions matching TRBD2. Germline CDR1 and CDR2: SGHTA and FQGNSA. J was trimmed by 4 bases and V by 4 bases; bases with no gene match: 4. The CDR3 spans 14 residues. The CDR3 loop is CASSYGGGSDTQYF. The CDR3 nucleotides read TGTGCCAGCAGCTACGGGGGGGGGTCAGATACGCAGTATTTT.

For the CDR3, the DNA is TGTGCCAGCAGCCGAGGGACCACCGGGGAGCTGTTTTTT. Translating gives CASSRGTTGELFF. The rearrangement uses TRBV7-9 and TRBJ2-2; possibly TRBD1 or TRBD2 for D (5 bases each). Looked up from germline, CDR1 is SEHNR and CDR2 is FQNEAQ (reference sequence). V lost 5 bases to trimming and J lost 4 bases, with 8 bases between them. This CDR3 spans 13 amino acids.

This clonotype was found a few times. This sequence joins TRBV24-1 and TRBJ2-6; D tentatively reads TRBD1 or TRBD2 (5 bases each). Trimming pared 10 bases from V and 2 bases from J, leaving 17 bases between. Per germline, CDR1 KGHDR and CDR2 SFDVKD. This CDR3 spans 16 amino acids. The CDR3 nucleotides read TGTGCCACGGGGGACCCGACTGCTCCTGGGGCCAACGTCCTGACTTTC. This translates into CATGDPTAPGANVLTF.

The chain links TRBV4-1 to TRBJ2-7, with D maybe TRBD1 (6 bases). Looked up from germline, CDR1 is MGHRA and CDR2 is YSYEKL. Trimming removed 0 bases at V and 4 bases at J, with 16 bases between. This CDR3 spans 16 amino acids. The CDR3 coding sequence is TGCGCCAGCAGCCAAGAACGGGGACACCTTACTTACGAGCAGTACTTC. Translating gives CASSQERGHLTYEQYF.

The CDR3 DNA sequence: TGTGCCAGCAGTGAACCTTGGGGACAGAGTCTCTACGAGCAGTACTTC. It specifies CASSEPWGQSLYEQYF. The chain recombines TRBV6-1 with TRBJ2-7, with 7 nucleotides matching TRBD1. V was pared by 2 bases and J by 3 bases, with 10 bases of the junction left unmatched. This CDR3 is 16 amino acids long. CDR1 is MNHNS and CDR2 is SASEGT in the germline V gene.

The rearrangement links TRBV5-1 to TRBJ1-1; D is uncertain. The CDR3 loop spans 12 amino acids. Germline CDR1 and CDR2: SGHRS and YFSETQ. The V end was cut by 4 bases, the J end by 1 base, with 5 bases between. CDR3 residues: CASSIQNTEAFF. DNA of the CDR3: TGCGCCAGCAGCATACAGAACACTGAAGCTTTCTTT.

This clonotype showed up just a few times. This chain links TRBV28 with TRBJ2-5; 9 nucleotides match TRBD1. Germline values: CDR1 MDHEN, CDR2 SYDVKM. CDR3 length equals 14 residues. The junction had 4 bases not matched to a gene; V was cut back by 3 bases and J by 5 bases. DNA for the CDR3: TGTGCCAGCAGTTTTCGGACAGGGGAGGAGACCCAGTACTTC. Amino acid sequence: CASSFRTGEETQYF.

This clonotype was seen a few times. The J gene is TRBJ2-3, the V gene TRBV12-3 or TRBV12-4; 9 bases are a match to TRBD1. V shed 1 base and J 14 bases; nucleotides not matched to a gene: 10. The CDR3 extends over 14 amino acids. The CDR3 region is CASSLGQGGRYAYF. Written as DNA, the CDR3 is TGTGCCAGCAGTTTAGGACAGGGGGGCAGATACGCGTATTTT.

V and J are TRBV5-1 and TRBJ2-3; 11 nucleotides line up with TRBD2. CDR1 is SGHRS and CDR2 is YFSETQ in the germline V gene. V shed 7 bases, J shed 3 bases, and the junction held 7 bases outside the gene matches. The CDR3 spans 15 residues. CDR3 in amino acids: CASASGTSGTDTQYF. CDR3 DNA: TGCGCCAGCGCCTCCGGGACTAGCGGAACAGATACGCAGTATTTT.

This chain joins TRBV11-3 and TRBJ2-3; TRBD1 might be the D (6 bases). Between the trimmed V and J ends, which lost 2 bases and 2 bases, there was a span of 11 bases. Germline lookup yields CDR1 SGHNT and CDR2 YENEEA. The CDR3 runs to 15 residues. The CDR3 protein is CASSLSGVNTDTQYF. The CDR3 nucleotides are TGTGCCAGCAGCTTATCAGGGGTGAACACAGATACGCAGTATTTT.

The chain links TRBV11-3 to TRBJ2-7, with D uncertain. V lost 2 bases and J lost 3, with 14 bases in between. Germline V gene sequence: CDR1 SGHNT, CDR2 YENEEA. This CDR3 is 15 amino acids long. CDR3 nucleotides: TGTGCCAGCAGCTTATTGAGTTGGACCATCTACGAGCAGTACTTC. It codes for CASSLLSWTIYEQYF. The full variable domain, in which reference TRBV11-3 and TRBJ2-7 provide the parts outside the CDR3, is EAGVVQSPRYKIIEKKQPVAFWCNPISGHNTLYWYLQNLGQGPELLIRYENEEAVDDSQLPKDRFSAERLKGVDSTLKIQPAELGDSAVYLCASSLLSWTIYEQYFGPGTRLTVT.

The V gene is TRBV12-3 or TRBV12-4, the J gene TRBJ2-5, with TRBD2 matching 8 bases. Losses at the gene ends were 6 bases for V and 1 base for J; bases not matched to a gene: 19. This CDR3 comprises 19 residues. CDR3 amino acids: CASRPRRLGGLAGQETQYF. The DNA for the CDR3 is TGTGCCAGCAGGCCGAGAAGACTTGGGGGCCTAGCGGGCCAAGAGACCCAGTACTTC.

The chain carries TRBV5-4 and TRBJ2-4, with D perhaps TRBD2 (6 bases). CDR1 SGHNT and CDR2 YYREEE come from the germline V gene (reference sequence). V lost 0 bases and J lost 13, with 23 bases in between. This CDR3 has 16 amino acids. The CDR3 region is CASSLAMGGRGSEQYF. As DNA, the CDR3 is TGTGCCAGCAGCTTGGCGATGGGAGGCCGGGGAAGTGAGCAGTACTTC. The whole variable domain, filled in from reference TRBV5-4 and TRBJ2-4, reads ETGVTQSPTHLIKTRGQQVTLRCSSQSGHNTVSWYQQALGQGPQFIFQYYREEENGRGNFPPRFSGLQFPNYSSELNVNALELDDSALYLCASSLAMGGRGSEQYFGAGTRLSVL.

The chain recombines TRBV9 with TRBJ2-1; D might be TRBD2 (5 bases). The CDR3 loop spans 15 amino acids. The germline CDR1 and CDR2 sequences are SGDLS and YYNGEE. V gave up 3 bases and J gave up 2 bases, with 12 bases separating them. The CDR3 bases are TGTGCCAGCAGCGCCTGGGAGAGGGCCTACAATGAGCAGTTCTTC. Translated, it gives CASSAWERAYNEQFF. Full variable domain (outside the CDR3, taken from reference TRBV9 and TRBJ2-1): DSGVTQTPKHLITATGQRVTLRCSPRSGDLSVYWYQQSLDQGLQFLIQYYNGEERAKGNILERFSAQQFPDLHSELNLSSLELGDSALYFCASSAWERAYNEQFFGPGTRLTVL.

The chain uses TRBV5-1 and TRBJ2-1; a weak D match, TRBD2 (5 bases). The CDR3 length is 16 residues. From germline, CDR1 is SGHRS and CDR2 YFSETQ. Between the trimmed V and J ends, which lost 5 bases and 0 bases, there was a span of 15 bases. This chain's CDR3 is CASRRDPNPSYNEQFF. The CDR3 bases are TGCGCCAGCAGGAGGGATCCTAACCCCTCCTACAATGAGCAGTTCTTC.